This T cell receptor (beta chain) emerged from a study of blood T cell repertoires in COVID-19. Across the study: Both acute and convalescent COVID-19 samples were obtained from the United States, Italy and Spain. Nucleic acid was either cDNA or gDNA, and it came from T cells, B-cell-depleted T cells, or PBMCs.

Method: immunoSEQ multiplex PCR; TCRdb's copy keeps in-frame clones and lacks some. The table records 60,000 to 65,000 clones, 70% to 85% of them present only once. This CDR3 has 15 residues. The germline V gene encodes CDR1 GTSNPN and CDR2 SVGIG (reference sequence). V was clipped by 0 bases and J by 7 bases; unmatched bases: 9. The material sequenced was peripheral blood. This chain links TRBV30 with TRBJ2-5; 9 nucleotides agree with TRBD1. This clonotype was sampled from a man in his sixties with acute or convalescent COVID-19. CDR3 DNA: TGTGCCTGGAGTGTACCGGGGACAGGGAGGGGGACCCAGTACTTC. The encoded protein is CAWSVPGTGRGTQYF.